The T cell receptor beta chain described here comes from a study of blood T cell repertoires in COVID-19. Study details: Spain, Italy and the United States supplied samples that represented acute and convalescent COVID-19. PBMCs, B-cell-depleted T cells, or T cells provided the cDNA or gDNA that made up the material.

The study recruited people aged roughly 18 to 95 years across approximately 23 US areas. Researchers sorted participants into cohorts using their self-reported clinical history. The method was immunoSEQ multiplex PCR; TCRdb's version includes in-frame clones alone and lacks a portion of them. Of 250,000 or so clones listed, approximately 90% are singletons. The source is a woman under 40 with acute COVID-19. What was sequenced was PBMCs or T cells enriched from blood (not recorded which).

The CDR3 loop reads CSASRRDREKYF. The DNA for the CDR3 is TGCAGTGCTAGTAGGCGGGACAGGGAGAAGTACTTC. The V call is TRBV20-1, the J call TRBJ2-7; TRBD1 matches at 9 bases. J was trimmed by 11 bases and V by 3 bases; bases with no gene match: 8. CDR3 size: 12 residues. Germline loops: CDR1 DFQATT, CDR2 SNEGSKA (reference sequence).